The present entry profiles one T cell receptor (beta chain) with its context. Its antigen is undetermined. These data originate in a study of metastatic and nonmetastatic thyroid tumors. The wider study: A comparison of repertoires was made across blood and tumor or nodule tissue from malignant and benign thyroid patients. Notes on the study in general: Patients with malignant thyroid tumors reportedly had significantly higher TCR beta diversity than those with benign nodules, in blood and tumor.

Treatment of any kind had been given to no patient before thyroid surgery. This CDR3 region has 12 residues. Deletions cut 8 bases from V and 3 bases from J, with 10 bases between. CDR1 is MDHEN and CDR2 is SYDVKM in the germline V gene. Original methodology: The study's classifier, a distant-metastasis tool for papillary thyroid cancer, was built using CDR3 differences across clinicopathological groups. From the PCR reads, TCRdb re-called clones with MiXCR. None of the V and J calls come from the authors' own analysis; TCRdb made them. The sample consists of 19,000 or so clones, approximately 32% of them appearing once.

This clonotype was obtained from a female donor with papillary thyroid cancer or a benign thyroid nodule (not recorded which). Some clones in this sample may be carry-over from other donors' samples. Sequenced material: adjacent normal tissue. The rearrangement links TRBV28 to TRBJ1-1; no reliable D call. Here the CDR3 reads CASGDGYTEAFF. The CDR3 nucleotides are TGTGCCAGCGGTGACGGGTACACTGAAGCTTTCTTT.